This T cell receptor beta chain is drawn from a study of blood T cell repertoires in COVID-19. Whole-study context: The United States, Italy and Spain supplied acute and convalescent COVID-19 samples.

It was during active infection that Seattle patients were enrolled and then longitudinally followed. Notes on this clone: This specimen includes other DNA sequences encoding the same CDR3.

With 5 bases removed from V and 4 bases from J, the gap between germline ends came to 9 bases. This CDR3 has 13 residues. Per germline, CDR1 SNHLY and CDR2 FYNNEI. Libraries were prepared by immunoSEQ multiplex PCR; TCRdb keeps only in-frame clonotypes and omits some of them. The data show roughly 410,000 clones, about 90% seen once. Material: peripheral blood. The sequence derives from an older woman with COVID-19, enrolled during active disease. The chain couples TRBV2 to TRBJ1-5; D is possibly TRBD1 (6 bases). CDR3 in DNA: TGTGCCAGCAGTCGGGACAATAATCAGCCCCAGCATTTT. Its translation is CASSRDNNQPQHF.